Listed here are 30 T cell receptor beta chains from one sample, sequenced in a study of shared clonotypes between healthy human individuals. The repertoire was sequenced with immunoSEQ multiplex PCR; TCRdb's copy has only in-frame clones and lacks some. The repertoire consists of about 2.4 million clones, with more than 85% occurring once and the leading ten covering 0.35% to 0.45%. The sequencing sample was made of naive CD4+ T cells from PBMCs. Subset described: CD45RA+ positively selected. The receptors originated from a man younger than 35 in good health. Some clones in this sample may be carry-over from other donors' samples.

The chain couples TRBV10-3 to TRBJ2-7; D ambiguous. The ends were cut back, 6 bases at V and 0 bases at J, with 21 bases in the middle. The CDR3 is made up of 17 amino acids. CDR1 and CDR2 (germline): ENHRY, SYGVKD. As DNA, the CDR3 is TGTGCCATCAGCGCCATATCACACGGGTCGAGCTCCTACGAGCAGTACTTC. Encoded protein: CAISAISHGSSSYEQYF.

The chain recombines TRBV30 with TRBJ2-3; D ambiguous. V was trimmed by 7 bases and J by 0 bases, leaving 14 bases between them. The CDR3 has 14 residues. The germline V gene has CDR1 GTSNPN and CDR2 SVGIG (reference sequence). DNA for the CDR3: TGTGCCTCGCCAGGCAGAGCTAGCACAGATACGCAGTATTTT. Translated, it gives CASPGRASTDTQYF.

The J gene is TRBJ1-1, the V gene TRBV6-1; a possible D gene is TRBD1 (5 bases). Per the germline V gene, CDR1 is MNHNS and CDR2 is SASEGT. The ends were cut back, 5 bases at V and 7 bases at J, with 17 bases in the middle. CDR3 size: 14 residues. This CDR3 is CASSNLGGGGEAFF. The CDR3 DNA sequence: TGTGCCAGCAGTAACCTGGGGGGTGGAGGTGAAGCTTTCTTT.

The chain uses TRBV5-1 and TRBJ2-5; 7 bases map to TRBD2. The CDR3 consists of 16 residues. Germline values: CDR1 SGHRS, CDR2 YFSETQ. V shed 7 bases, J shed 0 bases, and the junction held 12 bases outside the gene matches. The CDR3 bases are TGCGCCAGCTCTGGTAGCGGGCCACCTTACCAAGAGACCCAGTACTTC. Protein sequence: CASSGSGPPYQETQYF.

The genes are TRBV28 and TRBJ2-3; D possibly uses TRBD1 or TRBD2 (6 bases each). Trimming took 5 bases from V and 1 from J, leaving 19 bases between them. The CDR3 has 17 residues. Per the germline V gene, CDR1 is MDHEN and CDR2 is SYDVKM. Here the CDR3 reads CASSKTGRRTRTDTQYF. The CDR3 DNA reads TGTGCCAGCAGTAAAACAGGGAGGCGGACTCGCACAGATACGCAGTATTTT.

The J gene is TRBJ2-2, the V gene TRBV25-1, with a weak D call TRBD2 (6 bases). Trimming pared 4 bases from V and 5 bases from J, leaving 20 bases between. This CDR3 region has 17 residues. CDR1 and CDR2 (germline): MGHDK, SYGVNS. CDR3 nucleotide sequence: TGTGCCAGCAGTGCTTTGAGGGGAGCGGGTCTGACCGGGGAGCTGTTTTTT. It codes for CASSALRGAGLTGELFF. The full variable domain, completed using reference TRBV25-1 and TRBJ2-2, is EADIYQTPRYLVIGTGKKITLECSQTMGHDKMYWYQQDPGMELHLIHYSYGVNSTEKGDLSSESTVSRIRTEHFPLTLESARPSHTSQYLCASSALRGAGLTGELFFGEGSRLTVL.

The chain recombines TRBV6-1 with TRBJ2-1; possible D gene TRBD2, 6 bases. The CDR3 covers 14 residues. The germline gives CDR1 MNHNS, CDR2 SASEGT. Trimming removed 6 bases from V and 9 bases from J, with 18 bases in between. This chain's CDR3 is CASRVKSGSVEQFF. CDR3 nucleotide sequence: TGTGCCAGCAGGGTTAAGAGCGGGTCGGTTGAGCAGTTCTTC.

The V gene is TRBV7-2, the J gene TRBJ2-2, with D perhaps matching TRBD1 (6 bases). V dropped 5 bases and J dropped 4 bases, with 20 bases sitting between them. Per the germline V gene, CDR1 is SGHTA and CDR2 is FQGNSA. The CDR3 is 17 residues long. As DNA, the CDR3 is TGTGCCAGCAGCCCCCTAGTTCACAGGGCGAGCACCGGGGAGCTGTTTTTT. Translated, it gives CASSPLVHRASTGELFF.

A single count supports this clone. DNA of the CDR3: TGCGCCAGACTGATAGCGGATCCCACATACAATGAGCAGTTCTTC. It translates to CARLIADPTYNEQFF. The rearrangement uses TRBV10-1 and TRBJ2-1, with a tentative D call TRBD2 (6 bases). Per germline, CDR1 WNHNN and CDR2 SYGVQD (reference sequence). The ends were cut back, 9 bases at V and 4 bases at J, with 19 bases in the middle. The CDR3 totals 15 residues.

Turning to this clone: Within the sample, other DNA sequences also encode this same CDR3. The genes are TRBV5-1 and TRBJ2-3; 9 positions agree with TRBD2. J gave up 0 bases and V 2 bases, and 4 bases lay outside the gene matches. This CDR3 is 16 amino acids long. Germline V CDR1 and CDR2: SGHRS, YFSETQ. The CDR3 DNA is TGCGCCAGCAGCTTACCTAGCGGGACTAGCACAGATACGCAGTATTTT. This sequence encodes CASSLPSGTSTDTQYF.

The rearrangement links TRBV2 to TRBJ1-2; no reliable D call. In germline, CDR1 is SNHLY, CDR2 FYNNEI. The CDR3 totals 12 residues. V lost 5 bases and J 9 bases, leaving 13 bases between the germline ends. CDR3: CASSRTQERYTF. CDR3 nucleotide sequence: TGTGCCAGCAGTCGGACCCAGGAGCGCTACACCTTC.

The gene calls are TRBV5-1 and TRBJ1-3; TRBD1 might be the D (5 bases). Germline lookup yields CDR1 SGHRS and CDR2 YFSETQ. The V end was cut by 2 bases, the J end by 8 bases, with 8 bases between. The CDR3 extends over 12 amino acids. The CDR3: CASSFQGDTIYF. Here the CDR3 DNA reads TGCGCCAGCAGCTTTCAGGGTGACACCATATATTTT.

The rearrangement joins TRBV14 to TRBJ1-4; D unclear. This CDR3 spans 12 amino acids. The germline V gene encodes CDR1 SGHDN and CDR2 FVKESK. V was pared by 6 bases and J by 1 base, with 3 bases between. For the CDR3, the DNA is TGTGCCAGCAGGGGAACTAATGAAAAACTGTTTTTT. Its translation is CASRGTNEKLFF.

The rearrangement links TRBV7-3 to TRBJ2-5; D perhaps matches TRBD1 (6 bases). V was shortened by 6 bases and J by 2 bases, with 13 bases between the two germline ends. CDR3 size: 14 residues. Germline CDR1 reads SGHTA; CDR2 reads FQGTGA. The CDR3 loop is CASSRRDTQETQYF. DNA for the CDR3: TGTGCCAGCAGTCGACGGGACACTCAAGAGACCCAGTACTTC.

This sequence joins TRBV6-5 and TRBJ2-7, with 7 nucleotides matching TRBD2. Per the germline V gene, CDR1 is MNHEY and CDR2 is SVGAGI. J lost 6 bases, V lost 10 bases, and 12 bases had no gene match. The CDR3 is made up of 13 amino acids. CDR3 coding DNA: TGTGCCATTACCGACTCTTGGGGGGGCGAGCAGTACTTC. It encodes CAITDSWGGEQYF.

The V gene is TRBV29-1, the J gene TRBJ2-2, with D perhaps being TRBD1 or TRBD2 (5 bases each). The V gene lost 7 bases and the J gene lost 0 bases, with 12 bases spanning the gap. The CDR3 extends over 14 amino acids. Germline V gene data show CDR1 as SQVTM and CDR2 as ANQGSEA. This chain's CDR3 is CSGRDVANTGELFF. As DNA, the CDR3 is TGCAGCGGCCGGGACGTTGCGAACACCGGGGAGCTGTTTTTT.

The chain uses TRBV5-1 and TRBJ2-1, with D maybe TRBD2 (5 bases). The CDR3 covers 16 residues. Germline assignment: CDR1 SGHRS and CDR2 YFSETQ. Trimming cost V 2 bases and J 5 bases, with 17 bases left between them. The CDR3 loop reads CASSFRSRAGDNEQFF. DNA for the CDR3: TGCGCCAGCAGCTTTCGCTCAAGGGCGGGCGACAATGAGCAGTTCTTC.

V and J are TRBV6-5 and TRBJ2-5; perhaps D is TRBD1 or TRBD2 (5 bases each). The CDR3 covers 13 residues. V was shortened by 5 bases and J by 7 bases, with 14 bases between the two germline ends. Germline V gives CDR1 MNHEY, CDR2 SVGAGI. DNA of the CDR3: TGTGCCAGCAGTACCCCGGGGCTCGGGACCCAGTACTTC. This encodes CASSTPGLGTQYF.

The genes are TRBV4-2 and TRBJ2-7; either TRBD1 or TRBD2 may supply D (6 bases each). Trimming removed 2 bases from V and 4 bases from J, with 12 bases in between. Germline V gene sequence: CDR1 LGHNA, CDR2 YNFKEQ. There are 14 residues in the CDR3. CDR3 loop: CASSQRRGVYEQYF. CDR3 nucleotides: TGTGCCAGCAGCCAACGGAGGGGGGTGTACGAGCAGTACTTC.

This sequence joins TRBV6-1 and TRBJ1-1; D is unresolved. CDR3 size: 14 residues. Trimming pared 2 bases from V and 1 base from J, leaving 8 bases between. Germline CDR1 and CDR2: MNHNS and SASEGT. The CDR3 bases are TGTGCCAGCAGTGAATTATCTGGGAACACTGAAGCTTTCTTT. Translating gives CASSELSGNTEAFF.

CDR3 loop: CASSDRQSTDTQYF. The CDR3 DNA sequence: TGTGCCAGCAGTGACAGACAAAGCACAGATACGCAGTATTTT. The chain joins TRBV2 to TRBJ2-3; D is undetermined. CDR3 size: 14 residues. Deletions cut 3 bases from V and 0 bases from J, with 7 bases between. Germline CDR1 is SNHLY and CDR2 is FYNNEI.

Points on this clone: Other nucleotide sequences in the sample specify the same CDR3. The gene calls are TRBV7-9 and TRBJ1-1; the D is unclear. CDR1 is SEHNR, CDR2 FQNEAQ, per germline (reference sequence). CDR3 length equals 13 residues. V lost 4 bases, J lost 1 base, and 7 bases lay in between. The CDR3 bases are TGTGCCAGCAGCTCAACGGGGAACACTGAAGCTTTCTTT. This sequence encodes CASSSTGNTEAFF.

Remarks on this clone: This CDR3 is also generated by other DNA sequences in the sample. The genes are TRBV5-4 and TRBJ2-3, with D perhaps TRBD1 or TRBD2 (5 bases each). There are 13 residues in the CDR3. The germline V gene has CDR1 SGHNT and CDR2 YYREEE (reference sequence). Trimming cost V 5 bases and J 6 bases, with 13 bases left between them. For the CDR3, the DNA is TGTGCCAGCAGTTCCGCCGGGACCGATACGCAGTATTTT. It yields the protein CASSSAGTDTQYF.

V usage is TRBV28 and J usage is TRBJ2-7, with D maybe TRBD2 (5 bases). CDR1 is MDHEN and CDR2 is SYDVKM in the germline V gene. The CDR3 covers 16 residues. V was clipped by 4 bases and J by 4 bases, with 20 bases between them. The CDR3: CASSSLGRVLSYEQYF. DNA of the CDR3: TGTGCCAGCAGTTCTTTAGGGCGGGTTTTATCATACGAGCAGTACTTC. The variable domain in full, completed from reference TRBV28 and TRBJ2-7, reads DVKVTQSSRYLVKRTGEKVFLECVQDMDHENMFWYRQDPGLGLRLIYFSYDVKMKEKGDIPEGYSVSREKKERFSLILESASTNQTSMYLCASSSLGRVLSYEQYFGPGTRLTVT.

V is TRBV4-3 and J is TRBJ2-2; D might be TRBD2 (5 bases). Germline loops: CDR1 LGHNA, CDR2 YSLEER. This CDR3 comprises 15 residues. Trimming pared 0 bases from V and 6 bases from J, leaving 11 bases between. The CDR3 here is CASSQEGAGAGELFF. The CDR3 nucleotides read TGCGCCAGCAGCCAAGAGGGAGCTGGGGCCGGGGAGCTGTTTTTT.

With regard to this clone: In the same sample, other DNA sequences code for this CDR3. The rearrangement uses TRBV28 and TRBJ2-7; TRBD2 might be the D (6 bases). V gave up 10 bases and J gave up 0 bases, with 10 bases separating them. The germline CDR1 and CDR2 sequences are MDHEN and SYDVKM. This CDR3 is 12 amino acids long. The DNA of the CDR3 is TGTGCCACGCGGGGAAGCTCCTACGAGCAGTACTTC. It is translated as CATRGSSYEQYF.

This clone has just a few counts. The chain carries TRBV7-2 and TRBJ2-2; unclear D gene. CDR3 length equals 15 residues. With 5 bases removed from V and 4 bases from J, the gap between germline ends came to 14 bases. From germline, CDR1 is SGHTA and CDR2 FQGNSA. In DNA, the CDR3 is TGTGCCAGCAGCCTCCACTTGGTCGGCACCGGGGAGCTGTTTTTT. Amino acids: CASSLHLVGTGELFF.

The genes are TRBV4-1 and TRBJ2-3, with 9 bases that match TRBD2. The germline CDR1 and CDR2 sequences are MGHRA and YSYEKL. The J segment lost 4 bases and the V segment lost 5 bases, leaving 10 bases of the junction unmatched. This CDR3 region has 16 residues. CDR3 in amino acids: CASSSTPGLAADTQYF. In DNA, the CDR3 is TGCGCCAGCAGCTCCACTCCGGGACTAGCCGCAGATACGCAGTATTTT.

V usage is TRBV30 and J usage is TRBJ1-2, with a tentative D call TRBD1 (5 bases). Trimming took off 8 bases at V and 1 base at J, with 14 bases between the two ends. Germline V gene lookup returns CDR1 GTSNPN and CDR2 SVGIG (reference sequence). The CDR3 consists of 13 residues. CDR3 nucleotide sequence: TGTGCCGGTGGGGGGACGGGTAACTATGGCTACACCTTC. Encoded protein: CAGGGTGNYGYTF.

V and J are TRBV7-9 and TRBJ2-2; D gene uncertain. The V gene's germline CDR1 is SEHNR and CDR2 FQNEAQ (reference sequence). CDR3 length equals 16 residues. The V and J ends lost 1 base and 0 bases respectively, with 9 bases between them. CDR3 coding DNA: TGTGCCAGCAGCTTAGATTACCTTTCGAACACCGGGGAGCTGTTTTTT. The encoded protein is CASSLDYLSNTGELFF.